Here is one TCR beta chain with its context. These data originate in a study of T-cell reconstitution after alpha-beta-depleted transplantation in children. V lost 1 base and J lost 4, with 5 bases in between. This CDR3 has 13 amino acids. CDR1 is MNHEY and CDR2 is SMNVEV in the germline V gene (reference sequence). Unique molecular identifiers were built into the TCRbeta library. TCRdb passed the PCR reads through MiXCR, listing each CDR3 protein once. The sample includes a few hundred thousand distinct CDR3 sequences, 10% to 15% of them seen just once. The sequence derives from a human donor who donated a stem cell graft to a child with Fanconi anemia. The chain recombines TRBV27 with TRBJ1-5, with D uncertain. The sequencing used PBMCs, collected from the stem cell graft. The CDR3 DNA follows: TGTGCCAGCAGTTTATGGGAAAATCAGCCCCAGCATTTT. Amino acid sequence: CASSLWENQPQHF.